The rows below give T cell receptor beta chains drawn from one sample of a study of shared clonotypes between healthy human individuals. Generated by immunoSEQ multiplex PCR, the TCRdb table keeps only in-frame clones and is missing some. The sample carries more than 550,000 clones, about two thirds recorded once. The sample comprised memory CD4+ T cells sorted from blood. Receptors were obtained from a woman aged 25 to 39 in good health. The CDR3 runs from the conserved cysteine through the conserved F or W. The D gene is left open where the match is weak.

j_call: TRBJ2-1; v_call: TRBV27; cdr3_length: 14; d_call: TRBD2; cdr3_aa: CASSSSGRVNEQFF
j_call: TRBJ2-7; v_call: TRBV30; cdr3_length: 10; d_call: NA; cdr3_aa: CALGSYEQYF
j_call: TRBJ2-2; v_call: TRBV28; cdr3_length: 13; d_call: NA; cdr3_aa: CASKQGGTGELFF
j_call: TRBJ1-5; v_call: TRBV10-2; cdr3_length: 14; d_call: NA; cdr3_aa: CASSGVGWSQPQHF
j_call: TRBJ2-7; v_call: TRBV2; cdr3_length: 10; d_call: NA; cdr3_aa: CASSAHEQYF
j_call: TRBJ2-2; v_call: TRBV5-1; cdr3_length: 15; d_call: NA; cdr3_aa: CASSAGHGGTGELFF
j_call: TRBJ2-1; v_call: TRBV7-6; cdr3_length: 15; d_call: TRBD2; cdr3_aa: CASSLWLAGNNEQFF
j_call: TRBJ2-7; v_call: TRBV10-2; cdr3_length: 15; d_call: NA; cdr3_aa: CASSELRLGGGRFYF
j_call: TRBJ2-3; v_call: TRBV28; cdr3_length: 15; d_call: NA; cdr3_aa: CASSSSGQFGDTQYF
j_call: TRBJ2-3; v_call: TRBV27; cdr3_length: 13; d_call: NA; cdr3_aa: CASSLGPTDTQYF
j_call: TRBJ2-1; v_call: TRBV28; cdr3_length: 11; d_call: NA; cdr3_aa: CASSGSGEQFF
j_call: TRBJ1-3; v_call: TRBV27; cdr3_length: 13; d_call: NA; cdr3_aa: CASSLSYGNTIYF
j_call: TRBJ2-3; v_call: TRBV5-1; cdr3_length: 15; d_call: NA; cdr3_aa: CASSLGQVTPDTQYF
j_call: TRBJ1-1; v_call: TRBV6-5; cdr3_length: 13; d_call: NA; cdr3_aa: CASSYVAGEQAFF
j_call: TRBJ1-5; v_call: TRBV30; cdr3_length: 15; d_call: NA; cdr3_aa: CACQFPGPSNQPQHF
j_call: TRBJ1-2; v_call: TRBV6-1; cdr3_length: 14; d_call: NA; cdr3_aa: CASSPIGGRDGYTF
j_call: TRBJ2-7; v_call: TRBV28; cdr3_length: 15; d_call: NA; cdr3_aa: CASSRKTGVTYEQYF
j_call: TRBJ2-3; v_call: TRBV9; cdr3_length: 14; d_call: NA; cdr3_aa: CASSVALASDTQYF
j_call: TRBJ2-5; v_call: TRBV7-6; cdr3_length: 13; d_call: NA; cdr3_aa: CASSLGQQETQYF
j_call: TRBJ2-1; v_call: TRBV11-1; cdr3_length: 15; d_call: NA; cdr3_aa: CASSLGLASYNEQFF
j_call: TRBJ2-4; v_call: TRBV18; cdr3_length: 14; d_call: TRBD1; cdr3_aa: CASSKGQDVDIQYF
j_call: TRBJ2-1; v_call: TRBV4-2; cdr3_length: 18; d_call: TRBD2; cdr3_aa: CASSQGASGQRDYNEQFF
j_call: TRBJ2-5; v_call: TRBV19; cdr3_length: 14; d_call: NA; cdr3_aa: CASSLAGQGETQYF
j_call: TRBJ1-5; v_call: TRBV2; cdr3_length: 14; d_call: NA; cdr3_aa: CASRGTTGNQPQHF
j_call: TRBJ2-7; v_call: TRBV19; cdr3_length: 16; d_call: NA; cdr3_aa: CASSIPPGPQGSEQYF
j_call: TRBJ1-1; v_call: TRBV4-1; cdr3_length: 14; d_call: NA; cdr3_aa: CASSRVSGNTEAFF
j_call: TRBJ1-5; v_call: TRBV28; cdr3_length: 12; d_call: NA; cdr3_aa: CASRLEYGPQHF
j_call: TRBJ1-2; v_call: TRBV6-1; cdr3_length: 19; d_call: NA; cdr3_aa: CASSEAGGQGYFLDYGYTF